This entry is about one TCR beta chain. Clones were sequenced by immunoSEQ multiplex PCR, and TCRdb holds only the in-frame ones, with some missing. The sample records some 20,000 clones, around 86% being singletons. This sample is drawn from a study of blood T cell repertoires in COVID-19. The CDR3 spans 12 residues. Trimming cost V 4 bases and J 4 bases, with 9 bases left between them. Germline V gives CDR1 GTSNPN, CDR2 SVGIG (reference sequence). This TCR derives from a human donor in a cohort sampled during active COVID-19. Sequencing used peripheral blood. V and J are TRBV30 and TRBJ2-3; D is unresolved. The CDR3 here is CAWTPVADTQYF. CDR3 in DNA: TGTGCCTGGACCCCGGTGGCAGATACGCAGTATTTT.